The 20 T cell receptor beta chains given below trace back to one sample, sequenced in a study of CD8 T cells in ankylosing spondylitis. Study conclusions and caveats: Characteristic, it appeared, of ankylosing spondylitis blood was a TCR beta motif of about eight highly homologous variants.

These receptors' targets are unknown. TCRdb itself ran the 5' RACE reads through MiXCR, one entry per CDR3 protein. The repertoire consists of fewer than 750,000 distinct CDR3 sequences, with around 19% occurring once and the leading ten covering around 19%. Sequences were obtained from blood, either unsorted or a sorted T cell fraction (not recorded which). Receptor source: a male donor with ankylosing spondylitis.

The gene calls are TRBV6-1 and TRBJ1-6; D is possibly TRBD1 (6 bases). This CDR3 contains 16 residues. The germline V gene has CDR1 MNHNS and CDR2 SASEGT. V shed 6 bases and J shed 7 bases, with 19 bases lying between them. The CDR3 DNA reads TGTGCCAGCAGGGGAGGGGGGGGCTCCACGAATTCACCCCTCCACTTT. Its translation: CASRGGGGSTNSPLHF.

The chain has TRBV12-3 or TRBV12-4 and TRBJ1-2, with TRBD1 matching 7 bases. V gave up 2 bases and J gave up 7 bases; unmatched junction bases: 4. The CDR3 loop spans 13 amino acids. The CDR3 here is CASSLSEGAGYTF. CDR3 in DNA: TGTGCCAGCAGTTTATCGGAGGGGGCTGGCTACACCTTC.

The chain joins TRBV2 to TRBJ2-3; 11 bases map to TRBD2. Trimming at V came to 2 bases and at J to 5 bases, leaving 0 bases not matched to a gene. The CDR3 has 14 amino acids. Per germline, CDR1 SNHLY and CDR2 FYNNEI. CDR3 sequence reads: CASSELAGGDTQYF. The CDR3 DNA reads TGTGCCAGCAGTGAACTAGCGGGGGGAGATACGCAGTATTTT.

CDR3 DNA sequence: TGTGCCAGCCCTGACAGGTTGGTGGATCAGCCCCAGCATTTT. Encoded protein: CASPDRLVDQPQHF. J is TRBJ1-5 and V is TRBV6-1; maybe TRBD1 (6 bases). CDR1 MNHNS and CDR2 SASEGT come from the germline V gene. V was trimmed by 8 bases and J by 5 bases, leaving 16 bases between them. The CDR3 length is 14 residues.

CDR3 DNA: TGCGCCAGCAGCCAGGTTCGGCTGACTAGCGGGAGAATGTACGAGCAGTACTTC. Its translation is CASSQVRLTSGRMYEQYF. This chain connects TRBV4-3 to TRBJ2-7, with TRBD2 matching 12 bases. Germline CDR1 reads LGHNA; CDR2 reads YSLEER. Trimming cost V 3 bases and J 4 bases; bases outside gene matches: 13. The CDR3 is 18 residues long.

This chain links TRBV5-1 with TRBJ1-1; 8 bases agree with TRBD1. Looked up from germline, CDR1 is SGHRS and CDR2 is YFSETQ. V lost 4 bases and J lost 8; bases outside the gene matches: 7. CDR3 length equals 13 residues. CDR3 DNA sequence: TGCGCCAGCAGCCTACAACAGGGGGAAGAAGCTTTCTTT. Amino acids: CASSLQQGEEAFF.

This chain links TRBV7-9 with TRBJ2-1; D unresolved. The CDR3 is 12 residues long. Germline V gives CDR1 SEHNR, CDR2 FQNEAQ (reference sequence). The V and J ends lost 1 base and 12 bases respectively, with 10 bases between them. In nucleotides, the CDR3 is TGTGCCAGCAGCTTAGGGCAGAAATGGCAGTTCTTC. Its protein is CASSLGQKWQFF.

The V and J genes are TRBV12-3 or TRBV12-4 and TRBJ2-1; perhaps TRBD2 as D (6 bases). The CDR3 is 15 amino acids. The V and J ends lost 5 bases and 0 bases respectively, with 11 bases between them. The DNA of the CDR3 is TGTGCCAGCAGTGAACTAGCTCCCTCCTACAATGAGCAGTTCTTC. As protein: CASSELAPSYNEQFF.

There are a few counts of this clonotype. The chain employs TRBV7-9 and TRBJ2-7; D is unresolved. V was clipped by 5 bases and J by 3 bases, with 5 bases between them. The germline CDR1 and CDR2 sequences are SEHNR and FQNEAQ (reference sequence). CDR3 length equals 11 residues. CDR3 sequence reads: CASSKYYEQYF. The CDR3 region has the DNA TGTGCCAGCAGCAAGTACTACGAGCAGTACTTC. Combining the CDR3 with reference TRBV7-9 and TRBJ2-7 gives the whole variable domain DTGVSQNPRHKITKRGQNVTFRCDPISEHNRLYWYRQTLGQGPEFLTYFQNEAQLEKSRLLSDRFSAERPKGSFSTLEIQRTEQGDSAMYLCASSKYYEQYFGPGTRLTVT.

The V call is TRBV28, the J call TRBJ1-2; no clear D gene. Germline assignment: CDR1 MDHEN and CDR2 SYDVKM. V lost 5 bases and J lost 4, with 11 bases in between. The CDR3 is 13 residues long. CDR3 region: CASSPSRAYGYTF. CDR3 DNA sequence: TGTGCCAGCAGTCCTTCCCGGGCCTATGGCTACACCTTC.

The sample holds a few counts of this clonotype. V is TRBV9 and J is TRBJ1-6; D is ambiguous. V shed 0 bases and J shed 5 bases, with 15 bases lying between them. The germline gives CDR1 SGDLS, CDR2 YYNGEE. This CDR3 has 17 residues. The CDR3 nucleotides read TGTGCCAGCAGCGTAGGACCGACTTACGAGGATAATTCACCCCTCCACTTT. Protein sequence: CASSVGPTYEDNSPLHF.

The chain joins TRBV9 to TRBJ2-1, with a weak D call TRBD2 (6 bases). Trimming took off 1 base at V and 10 bases at J, with 9 bases between the two ends. The germline V gene encodes CDR1 SGDLS and CDR2 YYNGEE. The CDR3 consists of 12 residues. The CDR3 sequence: CASSVSGLEQFF. In DNA form, the CDR3 reads TGTGCCAGCAGCGTAAGCGGGCTAGAGCAGTTCTTC.

V is TRBV12-3 or TRBV12-4 and J is TRBJ2-1; 12 bases fit TRBD2. The CDR3 runs 17 residues. V dropped 0 bases and J dropped 6; count of bases not matched to a gene: 6. The CDR3 spells CASSLAVLAGGSNEQFF. The CDR3 DNA reads TGTGCCAGCAGTTTAGCCGTACTAGCGGGGGGCTCCAATGAGCAGTTCTTC.

The chain combines TRBV6-1 with TRBJ1-5; D remains ambiguous. Trimming removed 2 bases from V and 4 bases from J, with 6 bases in between. This CDR3 contains 13 residues. Germline-derived CDR1 and CDR2 are MNHNS and SASEGT. The chain's CDR3 is CASSELNNQPQHF. The CDR3 DNA reads TGTGCCAGCAGTGAATTAAATAATCAGCCCCAGCATTTT.

This clonotype showed up many times. The chain is built from TRBV6-1 and TRBJ1-6, with D possibly matching TRBD1 (6 bases). V was pared by 4 bases and J by 9 bases, with 13 bases between. CDR3 length equals 14 residues. The germline gives CDR1 MNHNS, CDR2 SASEGT. The CDR3 region is CASSVAGDTSPLHF. As DNA, the CDR3 is TGTGCCAGCAGTGTGGCAGGGGATACTTCACCCCTCCACTTT.

This clonotype has just a few counts. The V call is TRBV7-8, the J call TRBJ2-3, with 13 bases fitting TRBD2. Germline-derived CDR1 and CDR2 are SGHVS and FQNEAQ. This CDR3 region has 19 residues. Unmatched junction bases numbered 11, after V lost 1 base and J lost 4 bases. CDR3 region: CASSLDSLAGGPGPDTQYF. DNA for the CDR3: TGTGCCAGCAGCTTAGATTCACTAGCGGGGGGGCCTGGCCCAGATACGCAGTATTTT.

This sequence joins TRBV29-1 and TRBJ1-2; no reliable D call. Trimming removed 7 bases at V and 4 bases at J, with 16 bases between. CDR1 is SQVTM and CDR2 is ANQGSEA in the germline V gene. The CDR3 has 13 residues. The CDR3 coding sequence is TGCAGCGCCGAAGACGGGGAGTTCTATGGCTACACCTTC. Amino acid sequence: CSAEDGEFYGYTF.

This clonotype was counted a few times. This sequence joins TRBV16 and TRBJ2-1; D is perhaps TRBD2 (6 bases). Germline assignment: CDR1 KGHSY and CDR2 FQNENV. CDR3 length equals 18 residues. V shed 4 bases and J shed 5 bases, with 24 bases lying between them. The CDR3 DNA reads TGTGCCAGCAGCCTTATTGTACGGGGAGCGGGCACAAACAATGAGCAGTTCTTC. Amino acids: CASSLIVRGAGTNNEQFF. Supplemented by reference TRBV16 and TRBJ2-1, the full variable domain reads GEEVAQTPKHLVRGEGQKAKLYCAPIKGHSYVFWYQQVLKNEFKFLISFQNENVFDETGMPKERFSAKCLPNSPCSLEIQATKLEDSAVYFCASSLIVRGAGTNNEQFFGPGTRLTVL.

This clonotype turned up a few times. The chain couples TRBV5-1 to TRBJ2-7; a possible D gene is TRBD1 (6 bases). Per germline, CDR1 SGHRS and CDR2 YFSETQ. The ends were cut back, 1 base at V and 5 bases at J, with 16 bases in the middle. This CDR3 region has 15 residues. CDR3 DNA: TGCGCCAGCAGCTTGTGGCCAGAGGACAGTAACGAGCAGTACTTC. This codes for CASSLWPEDSNEQYF.

The V call is TRBV5-1, the J call TRBJ2-2; D ambiguous. V lost 6 bases, J lost 3 bases, and 3 bases lay in between. Germline CDR1 SGHRS, CDR2 YFSETQ. The CDR3 is 11 residues long. The chain's CDR3 is CASIYTGELFF. The DNA for the CDR3 is TGCGCCAGCATCTACACCGGGGAGCTGTTTTTT.